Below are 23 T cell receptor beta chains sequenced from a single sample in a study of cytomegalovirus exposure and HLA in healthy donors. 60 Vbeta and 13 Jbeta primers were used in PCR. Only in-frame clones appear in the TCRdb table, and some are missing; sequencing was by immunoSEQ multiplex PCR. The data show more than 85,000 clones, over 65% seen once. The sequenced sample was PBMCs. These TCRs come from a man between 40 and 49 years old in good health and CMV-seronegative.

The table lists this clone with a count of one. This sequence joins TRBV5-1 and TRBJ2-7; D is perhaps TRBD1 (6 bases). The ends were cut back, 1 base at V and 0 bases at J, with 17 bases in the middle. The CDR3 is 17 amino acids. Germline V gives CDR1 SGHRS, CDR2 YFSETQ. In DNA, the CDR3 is TGCGCCAGCAGCTTGACCAGGACAGACTATAGCTCCTACGAGCAGTACTTC. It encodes CASSLTRTDYSSYEQYF.

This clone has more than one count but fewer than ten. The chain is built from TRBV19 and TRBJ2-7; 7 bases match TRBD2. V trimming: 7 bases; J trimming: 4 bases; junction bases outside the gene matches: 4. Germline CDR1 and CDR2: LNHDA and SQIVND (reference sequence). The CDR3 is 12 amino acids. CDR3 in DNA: TGTGCCAGTACGGGCGGGGGTTACGAGCAGTACTTC. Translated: CASTGGGYEQYF. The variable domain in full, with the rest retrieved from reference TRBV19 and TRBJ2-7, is DGGITQSPKYLFRKEGQNVTLSCEQNLNHDAMYWYRQDPGQGLRLIYYSQIVNDFQKGDIAEGYSVSREKKESFPLTVTSAQKNPTAFYLCASTGGGYEQYFGPGTRLTVT.

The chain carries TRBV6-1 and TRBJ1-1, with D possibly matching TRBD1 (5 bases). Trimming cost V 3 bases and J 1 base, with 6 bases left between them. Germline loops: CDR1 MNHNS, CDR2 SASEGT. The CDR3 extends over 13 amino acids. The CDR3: CASSETENTEAFF. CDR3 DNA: TGTGCCAGCAGTGAGACAGAGAACACTGAAGCTTTCTTT.

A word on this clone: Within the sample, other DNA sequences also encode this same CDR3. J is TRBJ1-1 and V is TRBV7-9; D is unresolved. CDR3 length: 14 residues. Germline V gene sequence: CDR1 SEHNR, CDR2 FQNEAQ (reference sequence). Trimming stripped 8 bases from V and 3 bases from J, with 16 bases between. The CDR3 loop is CASGRGYAYTEAFF. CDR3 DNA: TGTGCCAGCGGGCGGGGATACGCGTACACTGAAGCTTTCTTT.

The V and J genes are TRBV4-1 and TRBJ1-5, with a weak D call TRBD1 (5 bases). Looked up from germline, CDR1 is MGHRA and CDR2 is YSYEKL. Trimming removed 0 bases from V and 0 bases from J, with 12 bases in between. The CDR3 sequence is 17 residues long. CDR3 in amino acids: CASSQDGLGVSNQPQHF. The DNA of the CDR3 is TGCGCCAGCAGCCAAGATGGGTTAGGGGTTAGCAATCAGCCCCAGCATTTT.

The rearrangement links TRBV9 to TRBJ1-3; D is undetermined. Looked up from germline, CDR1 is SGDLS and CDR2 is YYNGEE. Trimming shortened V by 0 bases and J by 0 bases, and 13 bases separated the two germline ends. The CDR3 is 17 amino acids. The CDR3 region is CASSVAQNVLSGNTIYF. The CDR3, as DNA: TGTGCCAGCAGCGTAGCACAGAACGTACTCTCTGGAAACACCATATATTTT.

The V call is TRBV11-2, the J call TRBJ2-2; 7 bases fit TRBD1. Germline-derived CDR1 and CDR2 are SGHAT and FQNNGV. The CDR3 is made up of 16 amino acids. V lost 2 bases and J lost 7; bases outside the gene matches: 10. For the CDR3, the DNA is TGTGCCAGCAGCTTAAGTTATGGGACAGCGGACGGGGAGCTGTTTTTT. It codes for CASSLSYGTADGELFF.

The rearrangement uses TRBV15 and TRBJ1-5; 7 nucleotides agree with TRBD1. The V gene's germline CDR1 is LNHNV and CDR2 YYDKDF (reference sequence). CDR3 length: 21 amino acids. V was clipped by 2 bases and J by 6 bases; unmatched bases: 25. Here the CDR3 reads CATSRKGLGRVAGGIGQPQHF. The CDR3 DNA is TGTGCCACCAGCAGAAAAGGGTTGGGGCGGGTGGCAGGGGGAATCGGTCAGCCCCAGCATTTT.

DNA for the CDR3: TGTGCCAGCAGCGCGAAAACCGATTCACCCCTCCACTTT. The encoded protein is CASSAKTDSPLHF. V and J are TRBV7-3 and TRBJ1-6; D unclear. V lost 5 bases and J lost 8, with 10 bases in between. This CDR3 contains 13 residues. The germline V gene encodes CDR1 SGHTA and CDR2 FQGTGA. The whole variable domain, filled in from reference TRBV7-3 and TRBJ1-6, reads GAGVSQTPSNKVTEKGKYVELRCDPISGHTALYWYRQSLGQGPEFLIYFQGTGAADDSGLPNDRFFAVRPEGSVSTLKIQRTERGDSAVYLCASSAKTDSPLHFGNGTRLTVT.

The CDR3, as DNA: TGTGCCTGGAGTGTTTCGGGGAATGAGCAGTTCTTC. This encodes CAWSVSGNEQFF. The chain uses TRBV30 and TRBJ2-1; maybe TRBD2 (5 bases). V was shortened by 0 bases and J by 7 bases, with 7 bases between the two germline ends. This CDR3 has 12 amino acids. Looked up from germline, CDR1 is GTSNPN and CDR2 is SVGIG (reference sequence). Using reference TRBV30 and TRBJ2-1 for the parts outside the CDR3, the full variable domain is SQTIHQWPATLVQPVGSPLSLECTVEGTSNPNLYWYRQAAGRGLQLLFYSVGIGQISSEVPQNLSASRPQDRQFILSSKKLLLSDSGFYLCAWSVSGNEQFFGPGTRLTVL.

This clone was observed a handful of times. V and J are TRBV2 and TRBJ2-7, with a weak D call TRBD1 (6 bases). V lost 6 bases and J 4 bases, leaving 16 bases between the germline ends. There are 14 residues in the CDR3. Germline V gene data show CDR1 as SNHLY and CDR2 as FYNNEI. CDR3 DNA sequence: TGTGCCAGCAGGGGTAGACAGGACGCTTACGAGCAGTACTTC. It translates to CASRGRQDAYEQYF.

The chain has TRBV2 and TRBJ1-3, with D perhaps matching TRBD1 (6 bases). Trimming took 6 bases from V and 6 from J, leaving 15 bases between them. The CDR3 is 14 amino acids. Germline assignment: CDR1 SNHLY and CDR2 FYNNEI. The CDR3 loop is CASSLTGNLNTIYF. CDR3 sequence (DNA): TGTGCCAGCAGCCTGACAGGAAACTTAAACACCATATATTTT.

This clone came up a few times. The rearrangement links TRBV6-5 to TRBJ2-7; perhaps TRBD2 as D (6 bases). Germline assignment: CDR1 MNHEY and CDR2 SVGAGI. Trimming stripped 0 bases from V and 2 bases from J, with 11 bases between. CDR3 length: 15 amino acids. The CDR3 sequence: CASSYSGGSPYEQYF. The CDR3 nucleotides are TGTGCCAGCAGTTACTCGGGAGGATCCCCCTACGAGCAGTACTTC.

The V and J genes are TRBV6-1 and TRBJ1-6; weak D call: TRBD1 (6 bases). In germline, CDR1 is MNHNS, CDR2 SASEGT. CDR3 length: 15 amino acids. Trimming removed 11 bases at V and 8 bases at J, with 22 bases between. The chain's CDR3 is CARGPGTIRDSPLHF. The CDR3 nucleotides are TGTGCCCGTGGACCCGGGACAATTCGGGATTCACCCCTCCACTTT.

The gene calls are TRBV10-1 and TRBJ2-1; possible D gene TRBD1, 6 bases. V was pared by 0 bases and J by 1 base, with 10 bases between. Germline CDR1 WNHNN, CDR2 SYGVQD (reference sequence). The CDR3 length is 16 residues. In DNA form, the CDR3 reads TGCGCCAGCAGTGAGTCGACAGGAATTTCCTACAATGAGCAGTTCTTC. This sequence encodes CASSESTGISYNEQFF.

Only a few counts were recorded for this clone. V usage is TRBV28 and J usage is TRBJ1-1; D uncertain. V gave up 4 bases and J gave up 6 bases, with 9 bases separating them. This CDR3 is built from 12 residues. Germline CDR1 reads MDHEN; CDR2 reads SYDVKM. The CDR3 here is CASSSLFPEAFF. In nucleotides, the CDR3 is TGTGCCAGCAGTTCCCTGTTTCCTGAAGCTTTCTTT.

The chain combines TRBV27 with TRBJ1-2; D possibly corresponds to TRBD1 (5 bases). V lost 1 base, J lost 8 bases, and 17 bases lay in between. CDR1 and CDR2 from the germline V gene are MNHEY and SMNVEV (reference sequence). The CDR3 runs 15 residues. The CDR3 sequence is CASSLYPDGGYGYTF. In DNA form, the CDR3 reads TGTGCCAGCAGTTTATACCCCGACGGGGGATACGGCTACACCTTC.

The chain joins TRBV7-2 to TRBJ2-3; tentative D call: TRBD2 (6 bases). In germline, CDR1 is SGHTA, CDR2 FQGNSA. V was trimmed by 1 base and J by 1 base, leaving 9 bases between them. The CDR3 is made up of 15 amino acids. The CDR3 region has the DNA TGTGCCAGCAGCTTAGTGGGGGGACGCACAGATACGCAGTATTTT. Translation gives CASSLVGGRTDTQYF.

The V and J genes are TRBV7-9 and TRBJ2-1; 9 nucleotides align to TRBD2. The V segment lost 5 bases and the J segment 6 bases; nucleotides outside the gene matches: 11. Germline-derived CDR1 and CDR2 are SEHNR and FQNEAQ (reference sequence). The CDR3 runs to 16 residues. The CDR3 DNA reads TGTGCCAGCAGCCCTACTTTGGGACTAGCATCCAATGAGCAGTTCTTC. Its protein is CASSPTLGLASNEQFF.

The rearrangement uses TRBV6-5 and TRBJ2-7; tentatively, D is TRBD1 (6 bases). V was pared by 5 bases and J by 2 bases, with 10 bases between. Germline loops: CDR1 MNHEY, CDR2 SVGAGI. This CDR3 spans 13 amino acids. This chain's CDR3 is CASSGYRAYEQYF. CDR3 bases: TGTGCCAGCAGTGGTTACAGGGCCTACGAGCAGTACTTC.

CDR3 DNA: TGTGCCAGCAGCCCCACAGGGGGCGAGGAGACCCAGTACTTC. Protein product: CASSPTGGEETQYF. This sequence joins TRBV7-3 and TRBJ2-5, with 9 bases that match TRBD1. After removal of 5 bases from V and 5 bases from J, the junction contained 6 bases not matched to a gene. The CDR3 is 14 amino acids. Germline V lookup: CDR1 SGHTA, CDR2 FQGTGA.

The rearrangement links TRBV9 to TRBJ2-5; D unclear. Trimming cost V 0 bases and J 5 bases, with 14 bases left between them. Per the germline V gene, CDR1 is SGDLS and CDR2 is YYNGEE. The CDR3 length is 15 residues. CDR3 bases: TGTGCCAGCAGCGTAGGATCGCAGGTGCACGAGACCCAGTACTTC. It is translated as CASSVGSQVHETQYF.

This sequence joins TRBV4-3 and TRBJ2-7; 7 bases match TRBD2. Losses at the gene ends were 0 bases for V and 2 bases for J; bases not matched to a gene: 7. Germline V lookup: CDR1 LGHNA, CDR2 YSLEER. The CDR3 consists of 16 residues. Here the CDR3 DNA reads TGCGCCAGCAGCCAAGAATTGGCGGGAGATACCTACGAGCAGTACTTC. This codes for CASSQELAGDTYEQYF.